These T cell receptor beta chains were read from a single sample in a study of a mutant IDH1 vaccine in newly diagnosed glioma. Using immunoSEQ multiplex PCR, the repertoire was profiled, and TCRdb retains in-frame clones only, with some absent. In the table there are around 60,000 clones, around 83% of which are singletons. The antigens of these receptors remain unknown. The sequencing used PBMCs, collected from a glioma patient whose treatment included an IDH1 peptide vaccine. The source is a young man with glioma. CDR3s include the opening cysteine and the closing phenylalanine or tryptophan. The order of the fields is CDR3 length, D gene, J gene, clone size, V gene, CDR3 protein, CDR3 DNA. A D gene is named only where the DNA matches it firmly. Some rows have no size entry. The others give once, few or many, or a class for an expanded clone.

>14|-|TRBJ1-6|-|TRBV6-1
CASGGVIWYSPLHF
TGTGCCAGCGGAGGGGTAATATGGTATTCACCCCTCCACTTT
>16|-|TRBJ2-5|-|TRBV28
CASSLYVSAGQETQYF
TGTGCCAGCAGTTTATATGTGTCGGCGGGGCAAGAGACCCAGTACTTC
>15|-|TRBJ2-7|-|TRBV5-4
CASSLGGAAAYEQYF
TGTGCCAGCAGCTTGGGCGGGGCCGCGGCCTACGAGCAGTACTTC
>15|TRBD2|TRBJ2-1|-|TRBV11-2
CASSLGVGSGGEQFF
TGTGCCAGCAGCTTAGGGGTAGGTAGCGGGGGTGAGCAGTTCTTC
>13|-|TRBJ1-3|few|TRBV30
CAWSTGGGNTIYF
TGTGCCTGGAGCACAGGAGGTGGAAACACCATATATTTT
>13|-|TRBJ2-7|few|TRBV7-2
CASNRGRQTEQYF
TGTGCCAGCAATCGGGGCCGACAGACCGAGCAGTACTTC
>13|-|TRBJ2-7|once|TRBV27
CASSYRSSYEQYF
TGTGCCAGCAGTTACCGGAGCTCCTACGAGCAGTACTTC
>16|TRBD1|TRBJ2-3|-|TRBV10-3
CAISAPGTEDMDTQYF
TGTGCCATCAGTGCCCCCGGGACAGAAGATATGGATACGCAGTATTTT
>18|-|TRBJ2-7|-|TRBV2
CASSAEPTPARVNYEQYF
TGTGCCAGCAGTGCAGAACCTACGCCCGCCCGAGTCAACTACGAGCAGTACTTC
>19|TRBD1|TRBJ2-6|-|TRBV5-6
CASSWGQFLSRSGANVLTF
TGTGCCAGCAGCTGGGGACAGTTCCTATCGAGGTCTGGGGCCAACGTCCTGACTTTC
>15|-|TRBJ2-3|-|TRBV19
CASSTGRLSTDTQYF
TGTGCCAGTAGTACGGGACGGCTAAGCACAGATACGCAGTATTTT
>14|-|TRBJ1-1|-|TRBV19
CASSRMGAGTEAFF
TGTGCCAGTTCCCGGATGGGGGCTGGCACTGAAGCTTTCTTT
>11|-|TRBJ1-1|few|TRBV29-1
CSVESTAEAFF
TGCAGCGTTGAATCCACAGCTGAAGCTTTCTTT
>17|-|TRBJ1-1|few|TRBV9
CASSVGPLGGANTEAFF
TGTGCCAGCAGCGTAGGCCCATTGGGGGGCGCGAACACTGAAGCTTTCTTT
>16|-|TRBJ2-1|-|TRBV4-1
CASSQDDRSSYNEQFF
TGCGCCAGCAGCCAAGATGACAGGAGCTCCTACAATGAGCAGTTCTTC
>13|-|TRBJ1-1|-|TRBV4-2
CASSQDLGGEAFF
TGTGCCAGCAGCCAAGATCTAGGCGGTGAAGCTTTCTTT
>15|TRBD1|TRBJ1-4|few|TRBV6-5
CASRDHRGPNEKLFF
TGTGCCAGCAGGGACCACAGGGGTCCAAATGAAAAACTGTTTTTT
>13|TRBD1|TRBJ1-5|-|TRBV19
CASSMQGGQPQHF
TGTGCCAGTAGTATGCAGGGGGGTCAGCCCCAGCATTTT
>15|TRBD1|TRBJ2-7|-|TRBV11-2
CASSPRDRDYYEQYF
TGTGCCAGCAGCCCCCGGGACAGGGATTACTACGAGCAGTACTTC
>12|-|TRBJ2-1|-|TRBV29-1
CSVYREAYERFF
TGCAGCGTTTACCGCGAGGCATATGAGCGGTTCTTC
>14|-|TRBJ1-2|-|TRBV5-1
CASSSAGQGYGYTF
TGCGCCAGCAGCTCCGCGGGCCAGGGCTATGGCTACACCTTC
>14|-|TRBJ2-7|-|TRBV7-9
CASSLSGLSYEQYF
TGTGCCAGCAGCTTGAGTGGGCTCTCCTACGAGCAGTACTTC
>14|TRBD1|TRBJ1-5|few|TRBV19
CASSTTGGNQPQHF
TGTGCCAGTAGTACGACAGGGGGCAATCAGCCCCAGCATTTT
>18|TRBD1|TRBJ1-1|-|TRBV7-2
CASSAYGQGSSANTEAFF
TGTGCCAGCAGCGCCTACGGACAGGGTTCCTCAGCGAACACTGAAGCTTTCTTT
>14|-|TRBJ1-1|-|TRBV9
CASSVDLGNTEAFF
TGTGCCAGCAGCGTAGACCTGGGGAACACTGAAGCTTTCTTT
>16|TRBD1|TRBJ2-1|many|TRBV13
CASSLERRDSYNEQFF
TGTGCCAGCAGCTTAGAACGCCGGGACAGCTACAATGAGCAGTTCTTC
>15|-|TRBJ1-2|-|TRBV4-2
CASSQDRPANYGYTF
TGTGCCAGCAGCCAAGACCGTCCAGCTAACTATGGCTACACCTTC
>14|-|TRBJ2-5|-|TRBV15
CATRGTGSQETQYF
TGTGCCACCAGAGGAACGGGTAGTCAGGAGACCCAGTACTTC
>15|-|TRBJ1-2|once|TRBV7-9
CASSPPNGFNYGYTF
TGTGCCAGCAGCCCCCCCAATGGGTTTAACTATGGCTACACCTTC
>14|-|TRBJ1-5|-|TRBV5-1
CASSPGHGFQPQHF
TGCGCCAGCAGCCCCGGACACGGCTTTCAGCCCCAGCATTTT
>14|-|TRBJ1-1|-|TRBV11-2
CASSLAPRDTEAFF
TGTGCCAGCAGCTTAGCCCCGAGGGACACTGAAGCTTTCTTT
>15|-|TRBJ2-2|once|TRBV19
CASSITLSNTGELFF
TGTGCCAGTAGTATAACGCTGTCGAACACCGGGGAGCTGTTTTTT
>16|-|TRBJ2-5|-|TRBV4-1
CASSRVGVGVQETQYF
TGCGCCAGCAGCAGAGTAGGCGTCGGAGTTCAAGAGACCCAGTACTTC
>14|-|TRBJ1-1|-|TRBV19
CASSARGRNTEAFF
TGTGCCAGTAGTGCCAGGGGAAGGAACACTGAAGCTTTCTTT
>13|-|TRBJ1-2|-|TRBV11-3
CASSFGLFYGYTF
TGTGCCAGCAGCTTCGGACTGTTTTATGGCTACACCTTC
>17|-|TRBJ2-3|-|TRBV5-4
CASSWEWGAGETDTQYF
TGTGCCAGCAGCTGGGAATGGGGGGCTGGGGAGACAGATACGCAGTATTTT
>16|TRBD1|TRBJ1-4|-|TRBV7-6
CASSLNGGTGFEKLFF
TGTGCCAGCAGCTTAAATGGAGGGACAGGGTTTGAAAAACTGTTTTTT
>15|TRBD1|TRBJ1-3|-|TRBV7-2
CASSSDRGARDTIYF
TGTGCCAGCAGCTCAGACAGGGGAGCTAGGGACACCATATATTTT
>13|-|TRBJ2-7|few|TRBV11-3
CASSQGTLAEQYF
TGTGCCAGCAGCCAGGGGACGTTGGCCGAGCAGTACTTC
>17|TRBD1|TRBJ1-4|-|TRBV5-1
CASSIHLAGGTNEKLFF
TGCGCCAGCAGCATTCACCTCGCAGGGGGCACTAATGAAAAACTGTTTTTT
>18|TRBD1|TRBJ1-1|-|TRBV18
CASSLLETGGRGNTEAFF
TGTGCCAGCTCACTCTTGGAGACAGGGGGTCGAGGGAACACTGAAGCTTTCTTT
>15|-|TRBJ2-5|few|TRBV15
CATSREGDSLETQYF
TGTGCCACCAGCAGAGAGGGAGACAGTCTAGAGACCCAGTACTTC
>19|TRBD2|TRBJ2-2|-|TRBV5-6
CASSPLALAGPANTGELFF
TGTGCCAGCAGCCCCCTGGCACTAGCGGGCCCCGCGAACACCGGGGAGCTGTTTTTT
>14|TRBD1|TRBJ2-2|-|TRBV2
CASTRQGASGELFF
TGTGCCAGCACCCGACAGGGGGCGTCCGGGGAGCTGTTTTTT
>14|-|TRBJ2-3|-|TRBV7-7
CASSLGGFTSTQYF
TGTGCCAGCAGCTTAGGGGGTTTCACGAGTACGCAGTATTTT
>14|TRBD2|TRBJ2-7|-|TRBV18
CASSPGLELGEQYF
TGTGCCAGCTCACCCGGACTAGAGCTGGGCGAGCAGTACTTC
>14|-|TRBJ2-7|-|TRBV11-2
CASSLGRYSYEQYF
TGTGCCAGCAGCTTAGGACGGTACTCCTACGAGCAGTACTTC
>15|TRBD1|TRBJ1-6|-|TRBV6-5
CASSYSTGVNSPLHF
TGTGCCAGCAGTTACTCGACAGGGGTTAATTCACCCCTCCACTTT
>13|TRBD1|TRBJ1-6|-|TRBV29-1
CSVEGTVGSPLHF
TGCAGCGTTGAGGGGACAGTTGGTTCACCCCTCCACTTT
>13|-|TRBJ2-7|-|TRBV13
CASHRLGAYEQYF
TGTGCCAGCCATCGGTTGGGGGCCTACGAGCAGTACTTC
>16|-|TRBJ2-5|medium-sized|TRBV7-9
CASSLANGRHQETQYF
TGTGCCAGCAGCTTAGCGAATGGTCGGCATCAAGAGACCCAGTACTTC
>15|-|TRBJ2-2|-|TRBV18
CASSPQAGNTGELFF
TGTGCCAGCTCACCGCAGGCTGGGAACACCGGGGAGCTGTTTTTT